These 15 T cell receptor beta chains share one sample of origin, sequenced in a study of T cell responses to AZD1222 COVID-19 vaccine. Clones were read by immunoSEQ multiplex PCR, and TCRdb kept only the in-frame ones, dropping some. The repertoire holds more than 95,000 clones, with 84% as singletons. Source: peripheral blood, taken 28 days after the second AZD1222 dose. These receptors all come from an adult who received the AZD1222 COVID-19 vaccine.

This clone was counted a few times. This sequence joins TRBV21-1 and TRBJ1-1; the table assigns TRBD1, which was not confirmed against the DNA. TRBV21-1 is annotated as a pseudogene. The CDR3 is 17 amino acids. DNA for the CDR3: TGTGCCAGCAGCAGCCCAAGTGCCAGGGGGACGGTTGTCGAAGCTTTCTTT. Protein sequence: CASSSPSARGTVVEAFF.

In this sample, this clone turned up a few times. The chain joins TRBV7-2 to TRBJ1-2, with TRBD1 matching 7 bases. This CDR3 contains 15 residues. Germline CDR1 SGHTA, CDR2 FQGNSA. V trimming: 1 base; J trimming: 8 bases; junction bases outside the gene matches: 10. CDR3 DNA sequence: TGTGCCAGCAGCTTAGTTGGACAGGCCTGGGGCGGCTACACCTTC. It translates to CASSLVGQAWGGYTF.

The V and J genes are TRBV11-2 and TRBJ2-7; D call uncertain. V was shortened by 1 base and J by 6 bases, with 10 bases between the two germline ends. Germline V CDR1 and CDR2: SGHAT, FQNNGV. The CDR3 has 13 amino acids. CDR3 in amino acids: CASSLALLREQYF. CDR3 in DNA: TGTGCCAGCAGCTTAGCCCTCCTCCGCGAGCAGTACTTC.

The chain links TRBV19 to TRBJ2-5; tentative D call: TRBD1 (6 bases). This CDR3 spans 13 amino acids. Germline CDR1 reads LNHDA; CDR2 reads SQIVND (reference sequence). V lost 5 bases to trimming and J lost 9 bases, with 16 bases between them. The DNA of the CDR3 is TGTGCCAGTAGTCGGGCAGGGGTTAGGTCCCAGTACTTC. Translating it yields CASSRAGVRSQYF.

On this clone: An end of the junction differs from the germline gene, which may be a read error. J is TRBJ2-1 and V is TRBV11-1, with D perhaps matching TRBD2 (6 bases). This CDR3 is 14 amino acids long. CDR1 and CDR2 (germline): SGHAT, FQDESV (reference sequence). The CDR3 DNA is TGTGCCAGCAGCCCCCGGACTACCTACGATGAGCAGTTCTTC. It is translated as CASSPRTTYDEQFF. Looking up the rest from reference TRBV11-1 and TRBJ2-1 gives the full variable domain: EAEVAQSPRYKITEKSQAVAFWCDPISGHATLYWYRQILGQGPELLVQFQDESVVDDSQLPKDRFSAERLKGVDSTLKIQPAELGDSAMYLCASSPRTTYDEQFFGPGTRLTVL.

The chain joins TRBV10-3 to TRBJ1-3; possibly TRBD1 for D (6 bases). The CDR3 runs 15 residues. CDR1 and CDR2 (germline): ENHRY, SYGVKD. Trimming removed 11 bases from V and 0 bases from J, with 17 bases in between. The CDR3 loop reads CASNRDFDSGNTIYF. CDR3 coding DNA: TGTGCCTCAAACAGGGACTTCGACTCTGGAAACACCATATATTTT.

The chain links TRBV7-6 to TRBJ1-1; tentatively, D is TRBD1 (5 bases). Germline lookup yields CDR1 SGHVS and CDR2 FNYEAQ. With 4 bases removed from V and 3 bases from J, the gap between germline ends came to 12 bases. CDR3 length equals 14 residues. The CDR3 is CASSSTQVDTEAFF. The CDR3, as DNA: TGTGCCAGCAGCTCTACACAGGTGGACACTGAAGCTTTCTTT.

The genes are TRBV2 and TRBJ1-5; D may be TRBD1 (5 bases). V lost 5 bases and J lost 6, with 14 bases in between. Per the germline V gene, CDR1 is SNHLY and CDR2 is FYNNEI. This CDR3 contains 14 residues. As DNA, the CDR3 is TGTGCCAGCAGTAGTATGGGGGTCGGTCAGCCCCAGCATTTT. Protein sequence: CASSSMGVGQPQHF.

The chain combines TRBV5-1 with TRBJ1-1; D is undetermined. V was clipped by 2 bases and J by 2 bases, with 10 bases between them. The CDR3 length is 14 residues. Germline CDR1 SGHRS, CDR2 YFSETQ. The CDR3 DNA follows: TGCGCCAGCAGCTTCTATCCTTCCAACACTGAAGCTTTCTTT. This encodes CASSFYPSNTEAFF. Full variable domain (outside the CDR3, taken from reference TRBV5-1 and TRBJ1-1): KAGVTQTPRYLIKTRGQQVTLSCSPISGHRSVSWYQQTPGQGLQFLFEYFSETQRNKGNFPGRFSGRQFSNSRSEMNVSTLELGDSALYLCASSFYPSNTEAFFGQGTRLTVV.

The rearrangement uses TRBV6-6 and TRBJ1-2; D is possibly TRBD1 (6 bases). Looked up from germline, CDR1 is MNHNY and CDR2 is SVGAGI (reference sequence). V dropped 5 bases and J dropped 5 bases, with 18 bases sitting between them. CDR3 length equals 15 residues. CDR3 sequence reads: CASSGRGGQGYGYTF. The CDR3 DNA sequence: TGTGCCAGCAGTGGCCGGGGGGGGCAAGGATATGGCTACACCTTC.

V usage is TRBV11-2 and J usage is TRBJ2-1; D may be TRBD2 (6 bases). The CDR3 spans 13 residues. Germline V gene data show CDR1 as SGHAT and CDR2 as FQNNGV. Trimming removed 4 bases from V and 5 bases from J, with 9 bases in between. The CDR3 loop is CASSSGLDNEQFF. The DNA of the CDR3 is TGTGCCAGCAGCTCGGGACTGGACAATGAGCAGTTCTTC. Filled out from reference TRBV11-2 and TRBJ2-1, the complete variable domain reads EAGVAQSPRYKIIEKRQSVAFWCNPISGHATLYWYQQILGQGPKLLIQFQNNGVVDDSQLPKDRFSAERLKGVDSTLKIQPAKLEDSAVYLCASSSGLDNEQFFGPGTRLTVL.

Concerning this clone itself: The junction shows a germline mismatch at one end, possibly a read error. V and J are TRBV7-9 and TRBJ1-6; D is undetermined. The CDR3 runs 13 residues. Germline CDR1 is SEHNR and CDR2 is FQNEAQ (reference sequence). The CDR3 loop reads CASSPNLPKRFLF. In DNA, the CDR3 is TGTGCCAGCAGCCCGAATTTGCCGAAACGATTTCTCTTT.

The V gene is TRBV28, the J gene TRBJ1-5; D is ambiguous. V dropped 5 bases and J dropped 4 bases, with 15 bases sitting between them. The CDR3 runs 15 residues. From germline, CDR1 is MDHEN and CDR2 SYDVKM. DNA for the CDR3: TGTGCCAGCAGTCGTCTACCGTCGAATAATCAGCCCCAGCATTTT. Residues: CASSRLPSNNQPQHF.

J is TRBJ2-7 and V is TRBV19, with a possible D match to TRBD1 (5 bases). This CDR3 has 13 amino acids. Trimming pared 5 bases from V and 3 bases from J, leaving 11 bases between. From germline, CDR1 is LNHDA and CDR2 SQIVND (reference sequence). CDR3: CASSHRLSYEQYF. As DNA, the CDR3 is TGTGCCAGTAGTCACAGGTTGAGCTACGAGCAGTACTTC.

This clone has just one count. The V call is TRBV28, the J call TRBJ2-7; a weak D match, TRBD1 (6 bases). The CDR3 covers 10 residues. V shed 9 bases and J shed 6 bases, with 9 bases lying between them. CDR1 and CDR2 from the germline V gene are MDHEN and SYDVKM. CDR3 sequence reads: CASTGLEQYF. DNA of the CDR3: TGTGCCAGTACAGGGCTCGAGCAGTACTTC.